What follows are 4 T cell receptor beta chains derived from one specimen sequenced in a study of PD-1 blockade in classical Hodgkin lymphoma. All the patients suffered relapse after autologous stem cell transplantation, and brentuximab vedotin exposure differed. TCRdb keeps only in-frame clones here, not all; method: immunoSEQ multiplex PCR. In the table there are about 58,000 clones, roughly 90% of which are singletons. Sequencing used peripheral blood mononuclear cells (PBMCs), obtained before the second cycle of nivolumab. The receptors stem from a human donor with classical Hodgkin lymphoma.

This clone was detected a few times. CDR3 in DNA: TGTGCCAGCAGCGGGGGCAGGGAACCTTTCTTT. Translating it yields CASSGGREPFF. V usage is TRBV6-6 and J usage is TRBJ1-1; a possible D gene is TRBD1 (6 bases). The length of the CDR3 is 11 residues. The V and J ends lost 6 bases and 12 bases respectively, with 14 bases between them. CDR1 and CDR2 (germline): MNHNY, SVGAGI (reference sequence).

This CDR3 reads CASSLAWDRIYEQYF. The CDR3 DNA sequence: TGCGCCAGCAGCTTGGCCTGGGACAGAATCTACGAGCAGTACTTC. The chain uses TRBV5-1 and TRBJ2-7; 7 nucleotides agree with TRBD1. Germline trimming cut 0 bases from V and 3 bases from J; bases unmatched to any gene: 6. The CDR3 has 15 amino acids. From germline, CDR1 is SGHRS and CDR2 YFSETQ.

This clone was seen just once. DNA for the CDR3: TGTGCCAGCAGCCCTCCCGGTGGCACTGAAGCTTTCTTT. Translating it yields CASSPPGGTEAFF. The chain carries TRBV7-3 and TRBJ1-1; D not certain. The CDR3 has 13 residues. Germline lookup yields CDR1 SGHTA and CDR2 FQGTGA. Trimming took 5 bases from V and 4 from J, leaving 11 bases between them.

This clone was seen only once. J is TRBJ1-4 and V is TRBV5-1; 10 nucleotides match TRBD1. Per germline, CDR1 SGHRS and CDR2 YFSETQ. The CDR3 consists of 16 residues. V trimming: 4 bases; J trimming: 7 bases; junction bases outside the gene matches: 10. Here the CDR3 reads CASSPADRGRAEKLFF. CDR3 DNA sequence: TGCGCCAGCAGCCCGGCTGACAGGGGGCGAGCTGAAAAACTGTTTTTT.